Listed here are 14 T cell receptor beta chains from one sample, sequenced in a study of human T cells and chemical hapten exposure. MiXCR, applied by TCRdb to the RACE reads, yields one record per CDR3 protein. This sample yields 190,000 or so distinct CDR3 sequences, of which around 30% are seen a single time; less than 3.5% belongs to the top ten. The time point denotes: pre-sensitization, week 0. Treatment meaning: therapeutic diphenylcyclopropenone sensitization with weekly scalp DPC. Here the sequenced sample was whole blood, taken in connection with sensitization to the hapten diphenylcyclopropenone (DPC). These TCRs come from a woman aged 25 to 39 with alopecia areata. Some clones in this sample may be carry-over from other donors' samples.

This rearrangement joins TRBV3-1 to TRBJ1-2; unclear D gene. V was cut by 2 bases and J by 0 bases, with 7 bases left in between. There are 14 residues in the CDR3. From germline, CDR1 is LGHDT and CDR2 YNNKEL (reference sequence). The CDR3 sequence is CASSQPGPNYGYTF. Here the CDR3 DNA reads TGTGCCAGCAGCCAACCCGGACCTAACTATGGCTACACCTTC.

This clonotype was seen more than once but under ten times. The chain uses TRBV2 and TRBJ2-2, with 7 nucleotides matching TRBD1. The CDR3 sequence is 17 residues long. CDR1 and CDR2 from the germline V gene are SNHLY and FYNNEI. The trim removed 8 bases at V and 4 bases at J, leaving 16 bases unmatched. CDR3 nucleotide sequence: TGTGCCAGCCGTAAAAAACGAGGGACAGCAAGCACCGGGGAGCTGTTTTTT. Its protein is CASRKKRGTASTGELFF.

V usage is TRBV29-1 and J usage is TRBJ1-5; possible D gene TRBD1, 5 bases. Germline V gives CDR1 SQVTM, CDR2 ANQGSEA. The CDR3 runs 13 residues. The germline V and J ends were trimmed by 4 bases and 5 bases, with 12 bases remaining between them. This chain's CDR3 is CSVGGTGDQPQHF. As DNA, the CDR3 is TGCAGCGTTGGGGGGACCGGGGATCAGCCCCAGCATTTT.

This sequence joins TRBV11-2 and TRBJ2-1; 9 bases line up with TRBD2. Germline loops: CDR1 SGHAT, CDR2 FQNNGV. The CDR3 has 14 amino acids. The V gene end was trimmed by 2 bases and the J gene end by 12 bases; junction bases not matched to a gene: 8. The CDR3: CASSLSASGLAQFF. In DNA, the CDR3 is TGTGCCAGCAGCTTATCCGCTTCGGGACTAGCGCAGTTCTTC. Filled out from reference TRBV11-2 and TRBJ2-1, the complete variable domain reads EAGVAQSPRYKIIEKRQSVAFWCNPISGHATLYWYQQILGQGPKLLIQFQNNGVVDDSQLPKDRFSAERLKGVDSTLKIQPAKLEDSAVYLCASSLSASGLAQFFGPGTRLTVL.

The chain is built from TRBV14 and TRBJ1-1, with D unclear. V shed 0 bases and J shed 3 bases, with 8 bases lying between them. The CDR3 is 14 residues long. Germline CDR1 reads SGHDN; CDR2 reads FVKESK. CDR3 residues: CASSQDIRYTEAFF. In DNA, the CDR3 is TGTGCCAGCAGCCAAGACATCCGATACACTGAAGCTTTCTTT.

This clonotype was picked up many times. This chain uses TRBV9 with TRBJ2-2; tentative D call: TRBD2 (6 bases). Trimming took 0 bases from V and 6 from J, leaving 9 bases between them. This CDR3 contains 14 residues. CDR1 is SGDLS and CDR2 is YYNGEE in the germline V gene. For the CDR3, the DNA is TGTGCCAGCAGCGTAGGGAGGGGCCCCGGGGAGCTGTTTTTT. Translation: CASSVGRGPGELFF.

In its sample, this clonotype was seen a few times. The CDR3 nucleotides read TGTGCCAGCACCCAGGGAAACACCATATATTTT. Encoded protein: CASTQGNTIYF. The rearrangement uses TRBV28 and TRBJ1-3, with unresolved D. The CDR3 is 11 residues long. With 7 bases removed from V and 4 bases from J, the gap between germline ends came to 5 bases. Germline lookup yields CDR1 MDHEN and CDR2 SYDVKM.

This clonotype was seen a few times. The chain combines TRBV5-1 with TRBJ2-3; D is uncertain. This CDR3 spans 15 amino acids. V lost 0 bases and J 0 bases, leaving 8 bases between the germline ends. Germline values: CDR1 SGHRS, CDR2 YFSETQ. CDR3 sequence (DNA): TGCGCCAGCAGCTTGGGGGCCCGGAGCACAGATACGCAGTATTTT. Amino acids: CASSLGARSTDTQYF.

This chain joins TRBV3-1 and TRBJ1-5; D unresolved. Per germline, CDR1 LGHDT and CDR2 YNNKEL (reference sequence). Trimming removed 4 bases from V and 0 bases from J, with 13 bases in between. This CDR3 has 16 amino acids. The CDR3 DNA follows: TGTGCCAGCAGCCCCAGGTATGGAGATAGCAATCAGCCCCAGCATTTT. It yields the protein CASSPRYGDSNQPQHF.

CDR3 sequence (DNA): TGCAGCGCTACAGGGGAGGGGGGCACAGATACGCAGTATTTT. It specifies CSATGEGGTDTQYF. This chain links TRBV29-1 with TRBJ2-3; D possibly uses TRBD1 or TRBD2 (7 bases each). With 7 bases removed from V and 1 base from J, the gap between germline ends came to 15 bases. CDR1 and CDR2 (germline): SQVTM, ANQGSEA. The CDR3 extends over 14 amino acids.

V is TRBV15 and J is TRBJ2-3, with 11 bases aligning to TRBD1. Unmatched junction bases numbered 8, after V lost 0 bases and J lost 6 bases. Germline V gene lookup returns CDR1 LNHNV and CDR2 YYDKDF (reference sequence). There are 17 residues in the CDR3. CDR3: CATSRDYGTGGGDTQYF. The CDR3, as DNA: TGTGCCACCAGCAGAGATTACGGGACAGGGGGGGGTGATACGCAGTATTTT.

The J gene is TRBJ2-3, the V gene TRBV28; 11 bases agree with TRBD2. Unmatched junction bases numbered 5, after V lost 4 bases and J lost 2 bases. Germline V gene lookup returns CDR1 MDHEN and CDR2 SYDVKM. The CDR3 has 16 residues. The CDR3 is CASSSWTSGSTDTQYF. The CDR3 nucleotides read TGTGCCAGCAGTTCTTGGACTAGCGGGTCCACAGATACGCAGTATTTT.

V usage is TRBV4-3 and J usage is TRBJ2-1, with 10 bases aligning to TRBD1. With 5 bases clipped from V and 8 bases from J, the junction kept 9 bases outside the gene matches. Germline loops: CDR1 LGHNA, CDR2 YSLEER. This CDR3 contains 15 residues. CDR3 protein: CASSGPGQGSHEQFF. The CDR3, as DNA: TGCGCCAGCAGCGGACCGGGACAGGGGTCCCATGAGCAGTTCTTC.

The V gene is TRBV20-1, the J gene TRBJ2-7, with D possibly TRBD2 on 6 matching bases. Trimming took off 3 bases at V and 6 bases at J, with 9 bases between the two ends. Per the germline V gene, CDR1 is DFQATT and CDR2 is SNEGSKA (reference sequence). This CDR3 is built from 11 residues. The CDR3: CSASRGGEQYF. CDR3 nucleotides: TGCAGTGCTAGCCGGGGAGGCGAGCAGTACTTC.